The 13 T cell receptor beta chains reported below all come from one sample, sequenced in a study of blood T cells in healthy people across ages. Sample-barcoded 5' priming and a J-beta primer mix drove a second PCR of about 6 to 12 cycles. TCRdb used MiXCR to reprocess the 5' RACE reads, holding one entry per CDR3 protein. The sample holds roughly 550,000 distinct CDR3 sequences, around 24% seen once. The sample was also reused in another study, on T cells of mothers and their children.

The sequencing sample was made of blood. Every receptor here comes from a boy aged 5-17 years in good health.

This clonotype was seen only a few times. At one boundary the junction diverges from the germline segment, which might be a read error. The chain joins TRBV7-7 to TRBJ2-7; D uncertain. The better agreement between TRBJ2-1 and the DNA end casts doubt on the J call. The CDR3 is made up of 13 amino acids. The V gene's germline CDR1 is SSHAT and CDR2 FNYEAQ (reference sequence). The CDR3 loop reads CASSYSSSNEQFF. For the CDR3, the DNA is TGTGCTAGCAGCTACAGTTCGTCCAATGAGCAGTTCTTC.

V is TRBV7-9 and J is TRBJ1-1; D gene unclear. The V gene lost 1 base and the J gene lost 1 base, with 7 bases spanning the gap. Germline V gene lookup returns CDR1 SEHNR and CDR2 FQNEAQ (reference sequence). The CDR3 loop spans 14 amino acids. CDR3 in amino acids: CASSLGTQNTEAFF. The CDR3, as DNA: TGTGCCAGCAGCTTAGGCACGCAGAACACTGAAGCTTTCTTT.

The chain combines TRBV20-1 with TRBJ1-1; D might be TRBD1 (5 bases). Germline CDR1 DFQATT, CDR2 SNEGSKA (reference sequence). Deletions cut 0 bases from V and 6 bases from J, with 11 bases between. There are 13 residues in the CDR3. CDR3 in DNA: TGCAGTGCTAGAGAAGGGTGGGACGCTGAAGCTTTCTTT. Protein sequence: CSAREGWDAEAFF.

Notes on this clonotype: A junction end diverges from the germline sequence, so it may reflect a read error. This rearrangement joins TRBV5-4 to TRBJ1-1, with unresolved D. The V gene's germline CDR1 is SGHNT and CDR2 YYREEE (reference sequence). CDR3 length equals 13 residues. CDR3 region: CASSQKQNTEAFF. CDR3 DNA: TGTGCCAGCAGCCAGAAACAGAACACTGAGGCTTTCTTT.

The rearrangement uses TRBV20-1 and TRBJ1-1; 11 nucleotides agree with TRBD1. CDR3 length: 16 amino acids. Germline CDR1 reads DFQATT; CDR2 reads SNEGSKA (reference sequence). With V trimmed by 3 bases and J by 0 bases, 6 bases remained unmatched. The CDR3 is CSARKRDRGMNTEAFF. The CDR3 DNA reads as TGCAGTGCTAGGAAACGGGACAGGGGGATGAACACTGAAGCTTTCTTT.

This sequence joins TRBV24-1 and TRBJ2-2, with 8 bases fitting TRBD1. In germline, CDR1 is KGHDR, CDR2 SFDVKD. V trimming: 2 bases; J trimming: 5 bases; junction bases outside the gene matches: 6. The CDR3 totals 16 residues. The CDR3 nucleotides read TGTGCCACCAGTGATTGGACAGGGCTGGGGACCGGGGAGCTGTTTTTT. Translated: CATSDWTGLGTGELFF.

V is TRBV18 and J is TRBJ2-2; no definite D call. The CDR3 extends over 15 amino acids. Trimming took 3 bases from V and 1 from J, leaving 9 bases between them. CDR1 and CDR2 (germline): KGHSH, LQKENI. The CDR3: CASSPRSGNTGELFF. CDR3 DNA: TGTGCCAGCTCACCTCGTTCAGGGAACACCGGGGAGCTGTTTTTT.

CDR3 in DNA: TGTGCCAGCAGTTTAAGGCAGGGGCCTTACCTTGAAGCTTTCTTT. This encodes CASSLRQGPYLEAFF. The chain joins TRBV27 to TRBJ1-1, with a tentative D call TRBD1 (6 bases). Per the germline V gene, CDR1 is MNHEY and CDR2 is SMNVEV (reference sequence). The CDR3 loop spans 15 amino acids. V was clipped by 2 bases and J by 7 bases, with 17 bases between them.

This clonotype was seen ten or more times. V is TRBV20-1 and J is TRBJ2-1, with 11 nucleotides matching TRBD2. V lost 6 bases, J lost 10 bases, and 8 bases stayed unmatched. This CDR3 region has 13 residues. Germline V CDR1 and CDR2: DFQATT, SNEGSKA (reference sequence). As DNA, the CDR3 is TGCAGTGCGCCGACTAGCGGGGTTGAGGAGCAGTTCTTC. Translation: CSAPTSGVEEQFF.

This clonotype was seen ten or more times. This chain connects TRBV7-2 to TRBJ1-2, with D possibly TRBD1 on 6 matching bases. Germline V CDR1 and CDR2: SGHTA, FQGNSA. The CDR3 covers 15 residues. V was pared by 11 bases and J by 0 bases, with 19 bases between. The CDR3: CASEGESLANYGYTF. CDR3 DNA sequence: TGTGCCTCGGAGGGGGAATCTCTAGCTAACTATGGCTACACCTTC. The variable domain in full, completed from reference TRBV7-2 and TRBJ1-2, reads GAGVSQSPSNKVTEKGKDVELRCDPISGHTALYWYRQSLGQGLEFLIYFQGNSAPDKSGLPSDRFSAERTGGSVSTLTIQRTQQEDSAVYLCASEGESLANYGYTFGSGTRLTVV.

This clonotype has a handful of counts. The chain carries TRBV7-2 and TRBJ2-5; TRBD2 agrees at 10 bases. The DNA end lines up better with TRBJ2-1; the J call may be wrong. Germline V CDR1 and CDR2: SGHTA, FQGNSA. The CDR3 length is 15 residues. The CDR3: CASSLEALAGAEQFF. In DNA, the CDR3 is TGTGCCAGCAGCTTAGAGGCCCTAGCGGGAGCTGAGCAGTTCTTC.

V gene TRBV6-5 combines with J gene TRBJ2-1; D unresolved. The CDR3 length is 11 residues. Germline CDR1 is MNHEY and CDR2 is SVGAGI. The V end was cut by 7 bases, the J end by 8 bases, with 9 bases between. The CDR3 protein is CASNRGDEQFF. DNA for the CDR3: TGTGCCAGCAACCGCGGCGATGAGCAGTTCTTC.

The chain uses TRBV20-1 and TRBJ2-1; 9 nucleotides match TRBD2. V shed 4 bases, J shed 3 bases, and the junction held 7 bases outside the gene matches. The CDR3 is 15 amino acids. Germline V gene data show CDR1 as DFQATT and CDR2 as SNEGSKA (reference sequence). CDR3 coding DNA: TGCAGTGCTATCCGTAGCGGGGGAAACTACAATGAGCAGTTCTTC. Translation: CSAIRSGGNYNEQFF.